This T cell receptor (beta chain) was sequenced during a study of vaccination and CD4 T cells after COVID-19 (dated by TCRdb to between 2020 and 2023). Describing the broader study: SARS-CoV-2 positivity had been established in the convalescent patients by nasal swab PCR, and mild disease was recorded in several of these patients and severe disease in one. The convalescent cohort comprised six males and four females, including two Hispanic individuals, seven Caucasians, two Asians and one multiracial person. Participants received two doses of either the Pfizer-BioNTech BNT162b2 vaccine (n=8) or the Moderna mRNA-1273 vaccine (n=2). Post-COVID blood samples were collected from convalescent patients a median of approximately 100 days after diagnosis, with a range of roughly 30 to 161 days. Post-vaccine blood samples were obtained a median of about 77 days after the second vaccine dose, with a range of roughly 13 to 250 days. The cultures were stimulated with overlapping spike peptide pools from SARS-CoV-2 and from the common cold coronaviruses HCoV-NL63, HCoV-OC43 and HCoV-229E. In control cultures, a CEFX viral epitope pool was used as positive control, an HIV-1 Nef peptide pool was used as negative control, or no peptide was added. In approximately ten COVID-19 convalescent patients and a handful of infection-naive healthy vaccine recipients, the spike-specific CD4+ TCR repertoire before mRNA vaccination was compared with the repertoire after mRNA vaccination. Study-wide findings and limitations: The median number of SARS-CoV-2-reactive clonotypes rose from 20 to 25 after infection to approximately 41 after vaccination, but the change was not significant. In convalescent patients, a median approximately 83% of post-vaccine SARS-CoV-2-reactive clones were detected only after vaccination, and vaccine-specific priming was suggested by this finding. The number of convalescent patients in the study was relatively small, and the study did not examine early timepoints following natural infection. Nearly all vaccine-specific clones in convalescent patients (304 of 307) were mono-reactive for SARS-CoV-2 spike rather than cross-reactive with common cold coronaviruses.

Libraries were constructed by PCR. DNA from cultured CD4+ T cells was subjected to TCR sequencing with the Oncomine TCR Beta short-read assay at the Johns Hopkins FTIC core. The QIAamp micro DNA kit was used to extract genomic DNA from the cultured CD4+ T cells. Oncomine TCR Beta libraries from cultured CD4+ T cells were pooled using unique dual indexes and sequenced on an Illumina iSeq 100. The study's processing was this. Non-productive sequences were removed, and CDR3s not starting with C, not ending with F or W, or shorter than 7 amino acids were discarded. The MANAFEST web application identified antigen-specific clonotypes by comparing peptide-stimulated wells against reference wells and other culture wells. Positive clones required FDR below 0.05, an odds ratio above 5, and productive frequency above 0.1% in at least two of three replicate wells. Cross-reactive clonotypes were defined as significantly expanded in both SARS-CoV-2 spike wells and at least one common cold coronavirus spike condition. CDR3 homology was assessed with Levenshtein distances (stringdist) and unrooted phylogenetic trees (ape) in R version 3.6.1. TCRdb reran the public reads through fastp at Q25 and MiXCR, keeping productive beta chains. Rows with a matching CDR3 protein are joined into one entry that keeps the most common DNA and genes. Clone size and V and J calls follow TCRdb, not the original study. The sample yields just under 20,000 distinct CDR3 sequences; about 51% were counted once. Jointly, the top ten make up around 9.5% of the sample.

Note on this clonotype: No cognate antigen has been identified for it. It has no much larger one-base neighbor in the sample; base qualities were not kept.

What this sample's treatment or condition label stands for: roughly 10-day PBMC culture with coronavirus spike peptide pools or control peptides (ViraFEST assay). The ViraFEST assay, used in the study, expanded antigen-specific T cells with peptide pools and then identified the expanded clonotypes through TCR sequencing. Positive SARS-CoV-2 PCR tests in the convalescent patients dated from March to December 2020, before Alpha, Beta and Delta variants emerged in the United States. Each well held millions of PBMCs cultured with around 10 ug/ml peptide pools in IMDM containing approximately 5% human AB serum and 9 to 10 IU/ml IL-2. Half of the culture medium was replaced with fresh IL-2-containing medium on days 3 and 7. Once the cells had been in culture for about 10 days, the EasySep CD4+ T cell isolation kit was used to isolate CD4+ T cells by negative selection. Ficoll-Paque Plus gradient centrifugation was used to isolate PBMCs from whole blood, and the isolated PBMCs were then either used fresh or cryopreserved at -140C. Triplicate wells were generally used for each culture condition.

Trimming removed 0 bases from V and 6 bases from J, leaving 11 bases between the germline ends. Based on the germline V gene (reference sequence), the CDR1 and CDR2 sequences are DFQATT and SNEGSKA. CDR3 length: 14 amino acids, cysteine to phenylalanine. Solely the CDR3 DNA is kept, with 42 bases framed from the first base. The chain is made from TRBV20-1 and TRBJ2-2, with an unclear D gene assignment. The material sequenced was CD4+ T cells from blood, cultured in vitro. The TCR originated in a human donor who had recovered from COVID-19. The DNA reads as follows: TGCAGTGCTAGAGATCCCCAGAAGGCCGGGGAGCTGTTTTTT. Its translation reads: CSARDPQKAGELFF.